The clone carrying this TCR delta chain was recorded many times. The antigen is undetermined. Translating this DNA gives a protein that differs at residue 4 from the TCRdb one, which belongs to a much larger clone; a read error is likely, and the protein shown is this translation. TCRdb repeated clone calling on the multiplex PCR reads with CATT. The profile covers roughly 93,000 delta-chain clones, with 0.75% to 1% appearing a single time and nearly 10% taken by the ten largest. The CDR3 is made up of 15 amino acids. Per the germline V gene, CDR1 is TSWWSYY and CDR2 is QGS. Flow sorting of PBMC yielded separate Vgamma9/Vdelta2+ and Vdelta2-negative gammadelta T cell populations for bulk repertoire analysis. These data come from a study of γδ T cells in repeated Plasmodium falciparum infection. Across the whole study: Some Malian samples span acute malaria episodes; others come from no-transmission periods.

Broader study findings: Vdelta2-negative gammadelta repertoires, largely Vdelta1+, seemingly showed infection-driven waves of new clonal selection.

The rearrangement links TRDV1 to TRDJ1, with D possibly being TRDD3 (6 bases). The receptor was isolated from a pool of human donors (malaria-infected and uninfected, not separated). Sequenced input: gamma-delta T cells from blood. In DNA, the CDR3 is TGTGCTCTTAGGGAAGTAGAGGATACAACCGATAAACTCATCTTT. This translates into CALREVEDTTDKLIF.